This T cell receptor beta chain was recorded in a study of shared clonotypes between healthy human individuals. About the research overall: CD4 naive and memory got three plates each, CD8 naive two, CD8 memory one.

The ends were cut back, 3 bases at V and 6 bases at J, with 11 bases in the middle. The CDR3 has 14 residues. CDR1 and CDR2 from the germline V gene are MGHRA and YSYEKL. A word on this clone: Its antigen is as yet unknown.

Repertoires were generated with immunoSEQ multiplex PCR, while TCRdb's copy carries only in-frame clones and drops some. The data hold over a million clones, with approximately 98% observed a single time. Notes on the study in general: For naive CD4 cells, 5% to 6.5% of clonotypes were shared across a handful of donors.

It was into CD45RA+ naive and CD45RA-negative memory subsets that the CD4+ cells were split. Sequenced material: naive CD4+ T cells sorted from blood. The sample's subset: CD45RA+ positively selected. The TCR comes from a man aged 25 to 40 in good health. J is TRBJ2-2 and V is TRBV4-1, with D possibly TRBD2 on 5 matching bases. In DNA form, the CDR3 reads TGCGCCAGCAGCCATGGAGGTGAGGCCGGGGAGCTGTTTTTT. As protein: CASSHGGEAGELFF.